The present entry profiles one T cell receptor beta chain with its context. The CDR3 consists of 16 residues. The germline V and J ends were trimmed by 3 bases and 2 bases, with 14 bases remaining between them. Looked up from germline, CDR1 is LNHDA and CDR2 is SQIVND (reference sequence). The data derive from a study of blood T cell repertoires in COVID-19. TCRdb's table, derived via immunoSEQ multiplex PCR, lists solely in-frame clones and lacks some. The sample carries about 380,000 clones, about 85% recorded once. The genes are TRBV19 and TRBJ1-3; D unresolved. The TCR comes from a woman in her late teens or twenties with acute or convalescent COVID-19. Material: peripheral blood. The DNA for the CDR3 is TGTGCCAGTAGTATTTGGAGGGAGCGCACTGGAAACACCATATATTTT. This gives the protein CASSIWRERTGNTIYF.